The rows below give T cell receptor beta chains drawn from one sample of a study of cytomegalovirus exposure and HLA in healthy donors. The protocol was immunoSEQ multiplex PCR, while the TCRdb copy is restricted to in-frame clones and leaves out a portion. The sample contains about 130,000 clones, roughly 75% of which appear only once. Sequences were obtained from PBMCs. The receptor source for this set is a woman aged 50 to 65 in good health and CMV-seronegative. Both conserved end residues are part of each CDR3. D genes are given only for firm matches. Clone size is stated in some rows and not others, as once, few, many or a class when expanded.

length,size,D,V,J,CDR3,DNA
15,once,NA,TRBV19,TRBJ1-5,CASSIGSGSGQPQHF,TGTGCCAGTAGTATTGGGTCAGGGTCAGGTCAGCCCCAGCATTTT
13,NA,TRBD1,TRBV29-1,TRBJ2-2,CSGGQGFTGELFF,TGCAGCGGGGGACAGGGGTTCACCGGGGAGCTGTTTTTT
15,NA,TRBD2,TRBV7-9,TRBJ2-1,CASSSLAGGYNEQFF,TGTGCCAGCAGCTCGCTAGCGGGGGGTTACAATGAGCAGTTCTTC
13,NA,NA,TRBV14,TRBJ1-2,CASSQWAGEGYTF,TGTGCCAGCAGCCAATGGGCAGGGGAGGGCTACACCTTC
12,NA,NA,TRBV5-4,TRBJ2-7,CAWGLSAYEQYF,TGTGCCTGGGGACTGAGCGCCTACGAGCAGTACTTC
14,NA,NA,TRBV6-5,TRBJ1-1,CASRGRGHGSEAFF,TGTGCCAGCAGAGGCCGGGGACACGGGTCTGAAGCTTTCTTT
14,NA,TRBD1,TRBV7-9,TRBJ1-4,CASSLGQGHEKLFF,TGTGCCAGCAGCTTAGGACAGGGGCATGAAAAACTGTTTTTT
13,NA,NA,TRBV27,TRBJ1-1,CASSLVGGTEAFF,TGTGCCAGCAGTTTAGTCGGTGGCACTGAAGCTTTCTTT
15,once,TRBD2,TRBV7-9,TRBJ2-1,CASSQRLAGDNEQFF,TGTGCCAGCAGCCAGAGACTAGCGGGAGACAATGAGCAGTTCTTC
15,NA,NA,TRBV28,TRBJ2-7,CASSLYVQSSYEQYF,TGTGCCAGCAGTTTATACGTACAGAGCTCCTACGAGCAGTACTTC
17,once,NA,TRBV7-2,TRBJ2-6,CASSLRALVSGANVLTF,TGTGCCAGCAGCTTACGCGCCCTAGTCTCTGGGGCCAACGTCCTGACTTTC
14,once,TRBD2,TRBV19,TRBJ2-3,CASLAGRDTDTQYF,TGTGCCAGTCTAGCCGGGAGGGACACAGATACGCAGTATTTT
16,NA,TRBD1,TRBV7-2,TRBJ1-3,CASSLTGVNSGNTIYF,TGTGCCAGCAGCTTGACAGGGGTCAACTCTGGAAACACCATATATTTT
14,NA,TRBD2,TRBV7-2,TRBJ2-7,CASSSGRLAYEQYF,TGTGCCAGCAGCTCCGGCCGACTAGCATACGAGCAGTACTTC
11,NA,TRBD1,TRBV20-1,TRBJ2-3,CSEQGTDTQYF,TGCAGTGAACAGGGGACAGATACGCAGTATTTT
12,NA,TRBD1,TRBV6-5,TRBJ1-1,CASSYGQAEAFF,TGTGCCAGCAGTTACGGACAGGCGGAAGCTTTCTTT
17,NA,TRBD1,TRBV29-1,TRBJ2-7,CSVESPGGQGAIWEQYF,TGCAGCGTTGAAAGCCCCGGTGGACAGGGGGCAATCTGGGAGCAGTACTTC
11,NA,NA,TRBV5-1,TRBJ1-1,CASRGGTEAFF,TGCGCCAGCAGGGGGGGGACTGAAGCTTTCTTT
14,NA,NA,TRBV15,TRBJ2-7,CATSRGGTVYEQYF,TGTGCCACCAGCAGAGGCGGGACAGTCTACGAGCAGTACTTC
15,NA,TRBD1,TRBV28,TRBJ1-5,CASSASGGSNQPQHF,TGTGCCAGCAGTGCGTCAGGGGGCAGCAATCAGCCCCAGCATTTT
13,few,NA,TRBV10-3,TRBJ2-7,CAITEGYSYEQYF,TGTGCCATCACCGAGGGCTATTCCTACGAGCAGTACTTC
15,few,NA,TRBV9,TRBJ1-3,CASSVDAGSGNTIYF,TGTGCCAGCAGCGTAGACGCAGGCTCTGGAAACACCATATATTTT
15,once,TRBD1,TRBV2,TRBJ1-1,CATEPGTGRKTEAFF,TGTGCCACGGAACCCGGGACAGGGAGAAAAACTGAAGCTTTCTTT
13,NA,NA,TRBV6-5,TRBJ1-1,CASSYGGSTEAFF,TGTGCCAGCAGTTACGGTGGGAGCACTGAAGCTTTCTTT
12,NA,NA,TRBV28,TRBJ2-2,CATRRRTGELFF,TGTGCCACCCGGAGACGAACCGGGGAGCTGTTTTTT
15,few,NA,TRBV28,TRBJ2-7,CASSVTRFLSYEQYF,TGTGCCAGCAGCGTCACTAGGTTCTTGTCCTACGAGCAGTACTTC
14,NA,TRBD2,TRBV5-1,TRBJ2-3,CASRTGAGADTQYF,TGCGCCAGCAGGACGGGAGCGGGGGCAGATACGCAGTATTTT
13,NA,TRBD1,TRBV19,TRBJ2-1,CASTEGGAYEQFF,TGTGCCAGTACAGAAGGGGGCGCCTATGAGCAGTTCTTC
13,few,NA,TRBV16,TRBJ1-1,CASSQAMNTEAFF,TGTGCCAGCAGCCAGGCAATGAACACTGAAGCTTTCTTT
16,NA,TRBD1,TRBV7-9,TRBJ2-7,CSSSSTGGGWSYEQYF,TGTTCCAGCAGCTCGACAGGGGGAGGCTGGTCCTACGAGCAGTACTTC
15,NA,NA,TRBV5-3,TRBJ2-1,CARSLCREILNEQFF,TGTGCCAGAAGCTTGTGTCGGGAGATACTAAATGAGCAGTTCTTC
15,NA,NA,TRBV5-5,TRBJ1-2,CASSLGSGQIYGYTF,TGTGCCAGCAGCTTGGGATCGGGACAAATCTATGGCTACACCTTC
11,NA,NA,TRBV2,TRBJ2-5,CASGIRETQYF,TGTGCCAGCGGTATCAGGGAGACCCAGTACTTC
15,NA,NA,TRBV6-6,TRBJ2-7,CASSYSIGQAYEQYF,TGTGCCAGCAGTTACTCGATTGGACAAGCTTACGAGCAGTACTTC
14,NA,TRBD2,TRBV7-2,TRBJ2-7,CASSWTSGTYEQYF,TGTGCCAGCAGCTGGACTAGCGGGACTTACGAGCAGTACTTC
15,NA,TRBD1,TRBV10-3,TRBJ1-6,CATMIRQGNNSPLHF,TGTGCCACCATGATTAGACAGGGAAATAATTCACCCCTCCACTTT
13,once,NA,TRBV19,TRBJ1-5,CASSIATAQPQHF,TGTGCCAGTAGTATAGCCACTGCTCAGCCCCAGCATTTT
14,NA,NA,TRBV5-1,TRBJ2-3,CASSNGGSTDTQYF,TGCGCCAGCAGCAATGGAGGAAGCACAGATACGCAGTATTTT
15,once,NA,TRBV7-9,TRBJ2-1,CASSLVLTGYNEQFF,TGTGCCAGCAGCTTAGTACTGACAGGATACAATGAGCAGTTCTTC
15,NA,TRBD1,TRBV7-8,TRBJ1-5,CASMPRGRPGQPQHF,TGTGCCAGCATGCCCAGGGGGCGTCCAGGTCAGCCCCAGCATTTT
14,NA,TRBD1,TRBV7-3,TRBJ2-1,CASSRQGELDEQFF,TGTGCCAGCTCCAGACAGGGGGAGTTAGATGAGCAGTTCTTC
13,NA,TRBD1,TRBV19,TRBJ1-1,CASSGQGWTEAFF,TGTGCCAGTTCGGGACAGGGTTGGACTGAAGCTTTCTTT
17,NA,NA,TRBV5-1,TRBJ2-3,CASSLGPLLLRGDTQYF,TGCGCCAGCAGCTTGGGGCCGCTACTCCTCAGGGGAGATACGCAGTATTTT
12,NA,NA,TRBV2,TRBJ2-7,CASSPQDYEQYF,TGTGCCAGCAGCCCACAGGACTACGAGCAGTACTTC
16,NA,TRBD2,TRBV13,TRBJ2-7,CASSLQLGRAFDEQYF,TGTGCCAGCAGCTTACAGCTCGGGAGGGCTTTCGACGAGCAGTACTTC
14,few,NA,TRBV6-6,TRBJ2-1,CASSPGTAYNEQFF,TGTGCCAGCAGTCCCGGGACTGCTTACAATGAGCAGTTCTTC
16,NA,TRBD2,TRBV4-1,TRBJ2-1,CASSQERLAGINEQFF,TGCGCCAGCAGCCAAGAACGGCTAGCGGGAATAAATGAGCAGTTCTTC
18,NA,TRBD1,TRBV9,TRBJ2-5,CASSVGTGGLIVQETQYF,TGTGCCAGCAGCGTGGGGACAGGGGGATTAATAGTCCAAGAGACCCAGTACTTC
14,NA,NA,TRBV19,TRBJ2-7,CASSIVGEFYEQYF,TGTGCCAGTAGTATAGTCGGGGAATTCTACGAGCAGTACTTC
15,NA,TRBD2,TRBV27,TRBJ2-1,CASSLGGSSYNEQFF,TGTGCCAGCAGTTTGGGCGGGAGCTCCTACAATGAGCAGTTCTTC
16,NA,TRBD1,TRBV5-5,TRBJ1-1,CASSRVEGQGNTEAFF,TGTGCCAGCAGCCGCGTAGAGGGACAGGGGAACACTGAAGCTTTCTTT
13,NA,TRBD1,TRBV29-1,TRBJ2-1,CSVYRGQWNEQFF,TGCAGCGTTTACAGGGGGCAGTGGAATGAGCAGTTCTTC
12,NA,NA,TRBV11-1,TRBJ2-7,CASRQDGHEQYF,TGTGCCAGCCGACAGGACGGCCACGAGCAGTACTTC
15,once,NA,TRBV6-1,TRBJ2-7,CASSTTGLPYYEQYF,TGTGCCAGCAGCACCACCGGACTGCCTTACTACGAGCAGTACTTC
14,NA,TRBD1,TRBV28,TRBJ2-7,CASSLGQGGSEQYF,TGTGCCAGCAGTCTCGGACAGGGTGGCTCCGAGCAGTACTTC
17,NA,NA,TRBV9,TRBJ1-4,CASSVGWGGTTNEKLFF,TGTGCCAGCAGCGTAGGTTGGGGGGGCACAACTAATGAAAAACTGTTTTTT